Sequencing of this T cell receptor (beta chain) was carried out in a study of blood T cell repertoires in COVID-19 (dated by TCRdb to between 2020 and 2021). Regarding the complete study: Collaborator samples came from the United States, Italy and Spain and covered acute and convalescent phases of COVID-19. Samples were obtained from the ongoing ImmuneRACE study (first 160 participants) and from 950 to 1,500 subjects provided by 6 global collaborators. Sample metadata almost always included a de-identified subject ID, COVID-19 status, age in years and sex. The repertoires were made available in a free public database intended to serve as a resource for research on the immune response to SARS-CoV-2. Where available, HLA class I and class II types were taken from metadata supplied by the sample provider and were not determined by assay-based typing. The material from the prospective study consisted of cDNA or gDNA derived from T cells, B-cell-depleted T cells, or PBMCs. The dataset comprised deeply sampled blood TCRbeta repertoires from subjects exposed to, actively infected with, or recovered from COVID-19. Broad study findings and their caveats: The amount of clinical and demographic metadata varied by source and participant and was provided uncurated.

The CDR3, cysteine through phenylalanine, is 16 amino acids long. Only the CDR3 DNA stays, 48 bases, in frame from base 1. CDR1 and CDR2 are read off the germline V gene (reference sequence) as SGHNT and YYREEE. V trim: 5 bases; J trim: 6 bases; unmatched bases: 13. TCRbeta CDR3 regions were amplified from genomic DNA by means of the immunoSEQ Assay, a bias-controlled multiplex PCR. Regarding the original processing steps: The number of nucleated cells in each sample was estimated from the amplification of reference gene primers within the assay. Sequence reads were collapsed and filtered to measure the absolute abundance of every unique TCRbeta CDR3 rearrangement. Productive Simpson clonality was computed per sample as the square root of Simpson's diversity index over productive rearrangements. The immuneACCESS repertoire file appears here via TCRdb, limited to in-frame rearrangements. These files lack a portion of the clones; in checked studies, under half of the deficit traces to unresolved V genes, and the cause of the others is not known. That table gives V, J and clone size, and the DNA gave D and trimming. For this sample there are some 270,000 clones; around 90% appear just once. Roughly 3% of the sample rests with the top ten.

Of note for this clone: Its target antigen remains unknown. No clone much larger than this one lies a single base away; base qualities are absent.

Enrolling through a virtual design, the prospective study's participants ranged in age from roughly 18 to 89 years and lived across 24 United States geographic areas. In the prospective study, participants were assigned to cohorts based on the clinical history participants reported in a screening survey and a study questionnaire. Exposed participants had been in contact with someone with a PCR-confirmed or clinician-diagnosed COVID-19 case within 2 weeks of study entry. In the prospective study, whole blood, serum and a nasopharyngeal or oropharyngeal swab were collected from each participant by mobile phlebotomists. Prospective study participants could optionally give additional blood draws and questionnaires over a roughly two-month period. Before DNA extraction, blood samples from the prospective study were shipped at room temperature or frozen.

In this chain, TRBV5-4 is recombined with TRBJ2-3; TRBD2 aligns with 9 central bases. This receptor was obtained from a woman between 40 and 55 years old who had been exposed to COVID-19. Sequencing input: PBMCs or T cells enriched from blood (not recorded which). The bases read TGTGCCAGCAGTCCCTCCGGAGCGGGGGGCTCGGATACGCAGTATTTT. Translated, this is CASSPSGAGGSDTQYF. Joined to the reference TRBV5-4 and TRBJ2-3 proteins, this CDR3 gives the full variable domain: ETGVTQSPTHLIKTRGQQVTLRCSSQSGHNTVSWYQQALGQGPQFIFQYYREEENGRGNFPPRFSGLQFPNYSSELNVNALELDDSALYLCASSPSGAGGSDTQYFGPGTRLTVL.